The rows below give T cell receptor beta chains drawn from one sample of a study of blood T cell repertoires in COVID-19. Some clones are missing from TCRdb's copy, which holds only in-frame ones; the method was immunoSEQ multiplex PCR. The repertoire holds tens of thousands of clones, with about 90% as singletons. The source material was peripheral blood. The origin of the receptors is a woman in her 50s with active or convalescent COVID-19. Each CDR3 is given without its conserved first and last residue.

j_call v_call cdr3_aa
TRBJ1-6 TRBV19 ASSTLAGWDFHSPLH
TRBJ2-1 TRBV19 ASTPGQDHNEQF
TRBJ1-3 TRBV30 AWAAGEGNTIY
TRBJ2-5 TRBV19 ASSPLGLAGLETQY
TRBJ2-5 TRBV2 ASSETSGGYQETQY
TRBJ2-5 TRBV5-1 AGAVNGQETQY
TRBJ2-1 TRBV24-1 ATSAGHEQF
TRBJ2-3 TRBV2 ASSEEGGGTQY
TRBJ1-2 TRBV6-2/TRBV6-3 ASSYTGGLYGYT
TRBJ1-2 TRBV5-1 ASSFVGDRGPGYT
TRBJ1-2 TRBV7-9 ASSRQGLPYGYT
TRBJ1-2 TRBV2 ASREGRDYGYT
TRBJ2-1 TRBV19 ASSMRGTYNEQF
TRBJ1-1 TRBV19 ASSLPQGHRNTEAF
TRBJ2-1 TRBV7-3 ASSLNAGRGNEQF
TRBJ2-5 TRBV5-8 ASTVGGAGKTQY
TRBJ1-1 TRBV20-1 SAREGVEAF
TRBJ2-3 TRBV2 ASSEPGLAVL
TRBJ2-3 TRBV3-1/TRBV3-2 ASGGTSGGAFSTDTQY
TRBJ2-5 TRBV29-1 SVERGETQY
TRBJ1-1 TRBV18 ASSPNPGQTNTEAF
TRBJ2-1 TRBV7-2 ASSSPGQGIANEQF
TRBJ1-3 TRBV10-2 ASSIGTGAGNTIY
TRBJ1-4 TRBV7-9 AIPLQNEKLF
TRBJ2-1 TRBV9 ASSVEYANNEQF
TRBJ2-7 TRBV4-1 ASSQDPGPKEQY